This TCR beta chain was sequenced for a study of T cell changes during pregnancy in multiple sclerosis. Here immunoSEQ multiplex PCR was the method, and the copy in TCRdb shows in-frame clones only, minus some. The top ten hold around 2.6% of the sample, which has roughly 80,000 clones, 92% seen once. Germline V gene lookup returns CDR1 LGHNT and CDR2 FRNRAP. V was shortened by 7 bases and J by 3 bases, with 5 bases between the two germline ends. CDR3 length: 11 residues. This chain joins TRBV12-5 and TRBJ2-3, with unresolved D. Material: peripheral blood, obtained before pregnancy. This receptor was obtained from a female donor with multiple sclerosis, enrolled in a pregnancy study. This CDR3 reads CASAVTDTQYF. CDR3 DNA: TGTGCTAGTGCGGTGACAGATACGCAGTATTTT.